This T cell receptor beta chain stems from a study of T cell responses to AZD1222 COVID-19 vaccine. Generated by immunoSEQ multiplex PCR, the TCRdb table keeps only in-frame clones and is missing some. Of roughly 100,000 clones listed, about 88% are singletons. The CDR3 is 12 amino acids. Germline V gene lookup returns CDR1 SNHLY and CDR2 FYNNEI. Trimming took 6 bases from V and 6 from J, leaving 9 bases between them. This clone was detected only a few times. Specimen: peripheral blood, collected 28 days after the second AZD1222 dose. The rearrangement uses TRBV2 and TRBJ1-5; D ambiguous. The TCR comes from an adult who received the AZD1222 COVID-19 vaccine. CDR3 region: CASRGRGQPQHF. The CDR3 coding sequence is TGTGCCAGCAGAGGACGGGGTCAGCCCCAGCATTTT.